This T cell receptor beta chain came from a study of brain metastases from non-small cell lung cancer (dated by TCRdb to between 2019 and 2020). In terms of the full investigation: The immune microenvironment of paired resected primary tumors and brain metastases from non-small-cell lung cancer patients was profiled. Broad study findings and their caveats: Paired brain metastases and primary tumors largely shared TCR repertoires, although T-cell densities in the metastases were sparse. T-cell clones appeared expanded in roughly 64% of brain metastases relative to the matched primary tumors. T-cell infiltration was lower in brain metastases than in primary tumors (P < 0.001).

The cohort comprised 39 patients with surgically resected non-small-cell lung cancer who had both primary tumor and brain metastasis specimens. Archival formalin-fixed, paraffin-embedded tissues were used as the tumor specimens. The library was obtained by the immunoSEQ multiplex PCR assay. Sequencing of the T-cell receptor beta chain repertoire was carried out together with a 770-gene immune expression panel. Imported from immuneACCESS, the table was reduced by TCRdb to in-frame sequences with V and J called. These copies leave out some clones; in studies compared against another copy, an unresolved V gene accounts for under half, and the cause of the remainder is not known. Across this sample there are approximately 2,100 clones, with 88% seen only once. In total, the top ten clones hold about 4.5% of the sample. With respect to this clone: No cognate antigen has been identified for it. Per-base quality was not reported, and no clone a single base away is much larger than it.

V sheds 10 bases and J sheds 5 bases, leaving 17 bases between their ends. The CDR3 starts with the cysteine, ends with the phenylalanine, and has 13 residues. The only DNA kept is the CDR3, 39 bases in frame from the first base. According to the germline V gene (reference sequence), CDR1 reads LNHDA and CDR2 reads SQIVND. This receptor was identified in a donor at least 40 years old with non-small cell lung cancer. The V and J segments used are TRBV19 and TRBJ1-1, with TRBD1 tentatively as D gene (5 bases match). What was sequenced was primary lung tumor tissue. In light of the paper, this sample's cell subset or site label describes: primary lung tumor paired with brain metastasis. This receptor carries the CDR3 CATGAWLRTEAFF. The DNA sequence is as follows: TGTGCCACTGGGGCTTGGCTTCGGACTGAAGCTTTCTTT.